Sequencing of this T cell receptor beta chain was carried out in a study of blood T cell repertoires in COVID-19. V shed 5 bases, J shed 1 base, and the junction held 1 base outside the gene matches. Germline CDR1 ENHRY, CDR2 SYGVKD. The CDR3 is 14 residues long. Method: immunoSEQ multiplex PCR; TCRdb's copy keeps in-frame clones and lacks some. The sample has about 240,000 clones, around nine tenths seen once. In its sample, this clone was seen once. The chain recombines TRBV10-3 with TRBJ2-2, with 7 bases that match TRBD1. This TCR came from a woman in her thirties who had recovered from COVID-19. The sequencing input was PBMCs or T cells enriched from blood (not recorded which). Written as DNA, the CDR3 is TGTGCCATCAGTTGGACAGGGAACACCGGGGAGCTGTTTTTT. Translating gives CAISWTGNTGELFF.